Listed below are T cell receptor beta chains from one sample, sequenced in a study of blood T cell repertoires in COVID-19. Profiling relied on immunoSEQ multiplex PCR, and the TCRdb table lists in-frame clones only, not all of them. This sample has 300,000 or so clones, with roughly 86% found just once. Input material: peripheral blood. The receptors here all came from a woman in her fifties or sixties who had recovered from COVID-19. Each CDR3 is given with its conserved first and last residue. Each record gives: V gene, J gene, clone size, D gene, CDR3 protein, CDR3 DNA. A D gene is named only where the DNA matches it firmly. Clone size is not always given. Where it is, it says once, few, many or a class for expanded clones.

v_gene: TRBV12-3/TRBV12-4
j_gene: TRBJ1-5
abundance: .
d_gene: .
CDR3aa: CASSTLENQPQHF
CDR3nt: TGTGCCAGCAGTACCTTAGAGAATCAGCCCCAGCATTTT

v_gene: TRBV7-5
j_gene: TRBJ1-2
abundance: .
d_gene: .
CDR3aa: CARSLFRRQGANYGYTF
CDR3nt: TGTGCCAGAAGCTTATTCCGCAGACAGGGGGCGAACTATGGCTACACCTTC

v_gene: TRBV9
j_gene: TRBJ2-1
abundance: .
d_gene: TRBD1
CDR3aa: CASSGGQPLNEQFF
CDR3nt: TGTGCCAGCAGCGGGGGACAGCCTCTTAATGAGCAGTTCTTC

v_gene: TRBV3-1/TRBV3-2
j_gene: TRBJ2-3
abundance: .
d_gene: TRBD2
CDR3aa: CASSQRGGPITDTQYF
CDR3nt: TGTGCCAGCAGCCAGCGGGGGGGCCCGATCACAGATACGCAGTATTTT

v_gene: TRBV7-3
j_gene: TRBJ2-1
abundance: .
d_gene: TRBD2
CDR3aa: CASSSPPWRASGTSNEQFF
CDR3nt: TGTGCCAGCAGCTCCCCTCCCTGGCGTGCTAGCGGGACTTCAAATGAGCAGTTCTTC

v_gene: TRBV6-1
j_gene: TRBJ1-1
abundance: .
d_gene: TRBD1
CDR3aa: CASSGSDRGLRTEAFF
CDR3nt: TGTGCCAGCAGTGGATCGGACAGGGGGCTAAGGACTGAAGCTTTCTTT

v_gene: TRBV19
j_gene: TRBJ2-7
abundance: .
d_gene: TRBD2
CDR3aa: CASSLSGRNGEQYF
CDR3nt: TGTGCCAGTAGCCTCAGCGGGAGGAATGGCGAGCAGTACTTC

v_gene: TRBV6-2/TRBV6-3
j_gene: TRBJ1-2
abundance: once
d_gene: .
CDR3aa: CASSPTAYGGNYGYTF
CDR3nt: TGTGCCAGCAGTCCGACTGCCTACGGAGGTAACTATGGCTACACCTTC

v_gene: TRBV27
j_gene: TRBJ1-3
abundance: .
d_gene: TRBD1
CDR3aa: CASSSQGVVSRTIYF
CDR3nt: TGTGCCAGCAGTTCACAGGGGGTAGTTTCTCGCACCATATATTTT

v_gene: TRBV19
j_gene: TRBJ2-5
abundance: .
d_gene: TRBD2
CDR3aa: CASSPALAGEETQYF
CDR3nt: TGTGCCAGTAGTCCGGCACTAGCGGGAGAAGAGACCCAGTACTTC

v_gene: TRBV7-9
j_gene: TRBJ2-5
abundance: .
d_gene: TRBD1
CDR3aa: CASSLGTGFQETQYF
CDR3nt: TGTGCCAGCAGCTTGGGGACAGGGTTCCAAGAGACCCAGTACTTC

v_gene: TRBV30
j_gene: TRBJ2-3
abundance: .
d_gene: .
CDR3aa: CASPPRGGVPFSTDTQYF
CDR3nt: TGTGCCTCCCCCCCGAGGGGCGGGGTCCCATTTAGCACAGATACGCAGTATTTT

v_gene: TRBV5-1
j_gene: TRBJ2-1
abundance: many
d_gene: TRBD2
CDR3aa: CASSLGELAGGYNEQFF
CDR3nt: TGCGCCAGCAGCTTGGGTGAACTAGCGGGGGGATACAATGAGCAGTTCTTC

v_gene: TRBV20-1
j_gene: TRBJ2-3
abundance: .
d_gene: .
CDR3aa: CSAPLADTQYF
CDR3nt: TGCAGTGCCCCCTTAGCAGATACGCAGTATTTT

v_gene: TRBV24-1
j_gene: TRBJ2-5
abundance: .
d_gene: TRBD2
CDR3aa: CATSDPRPPTSGSWEETQYF
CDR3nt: TGTGCCACCAGTGATCCTCGTCCCCCTACTAGCGGGAGTTGGGAAGAGACCCAGTACTTC

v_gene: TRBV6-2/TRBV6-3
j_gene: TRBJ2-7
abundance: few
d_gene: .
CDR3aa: CASSNRHEKFYEQYF
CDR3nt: TGTGCCAGCAGCAACCGACATGAAAAATTCTACGAGCAGTACTTC

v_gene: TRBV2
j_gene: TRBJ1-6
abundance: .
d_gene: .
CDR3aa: CASRTVSSNSPLHF
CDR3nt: TGTGCCAGCAGGACAGTATCGAGTAATTCACCCCTCCACTTT

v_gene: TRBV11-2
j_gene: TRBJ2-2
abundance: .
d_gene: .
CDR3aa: CASSPTGRGTGELFF
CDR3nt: TGTGCCAGCAGCCCCACGGGGAGGGGGACCGGGGAGCTGTTTTTT

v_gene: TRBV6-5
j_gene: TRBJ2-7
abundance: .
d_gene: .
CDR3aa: CASMAGGREQYF
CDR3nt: TGTGCCAGCATGGCCGGCGGTCGCGAGCAGTACTTC

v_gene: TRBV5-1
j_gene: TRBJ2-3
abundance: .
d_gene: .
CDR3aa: CASSESGTDTQYF
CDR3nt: TGCGCCAGCAGCGAGTCCGGGACAGATACGCAGTATTTT

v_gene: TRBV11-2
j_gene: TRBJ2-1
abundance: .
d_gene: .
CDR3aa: CASTSGLAEQFF
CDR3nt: TGTGCCAGCACCAGCGGGCTGGCTGAGCAGTTCTTC

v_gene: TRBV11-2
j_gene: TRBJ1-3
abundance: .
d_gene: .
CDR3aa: CASSLDTAGNTIYF
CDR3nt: TGTGCCAGCAGCTTAGATACAGCTGGAAACACCATATATTTT

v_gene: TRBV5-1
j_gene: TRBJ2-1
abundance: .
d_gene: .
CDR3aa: CASSQNQGGNEQFF
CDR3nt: TGCGCCAGCAGCCAAAATCAGGGCGGAAATGAGCAGTTCTTC

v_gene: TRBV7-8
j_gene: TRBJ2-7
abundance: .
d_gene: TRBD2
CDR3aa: CASTPRRLAGRYEQYF
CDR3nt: TGTGCCAGCACCCCCCGCCGTCTAGCGGGACGATACGAGCAGTACTTC

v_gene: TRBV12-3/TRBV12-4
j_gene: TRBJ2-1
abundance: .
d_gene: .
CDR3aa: CASSGGYLAPFF
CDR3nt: TGTGCCAGCAGTGGAGGGTATCTAGCGCCCTTCTTC

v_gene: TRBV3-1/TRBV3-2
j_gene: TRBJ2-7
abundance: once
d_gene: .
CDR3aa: CATERSRLSHGEQYF
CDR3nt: TGTGCCACCGAGCGTAGCCGTTTAAGCCACGGCGAGCAGTACTTC

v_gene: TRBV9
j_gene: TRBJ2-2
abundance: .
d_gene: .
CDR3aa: CASSRLTNTGELFF
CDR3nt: TGTGCCAGCAGCCGACTAACGAACACCGGGGAGCTGTTTTTT

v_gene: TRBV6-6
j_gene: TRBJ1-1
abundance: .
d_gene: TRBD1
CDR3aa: CASSYQGAQTEAFF
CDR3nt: TGTGCCAGCAGTTACCAGGGGGCGCAGACTGAAGCTTTCTTT

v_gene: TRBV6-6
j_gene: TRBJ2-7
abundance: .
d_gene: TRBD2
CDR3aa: CASRYPVAGESYEQYF
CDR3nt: TGTGCCAGCAGGTATCCCGTAGCGGGAGAATCCTACGAGCAGTACTTC

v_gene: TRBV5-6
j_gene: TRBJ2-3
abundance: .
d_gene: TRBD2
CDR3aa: CASSLASGTRTDTQYF
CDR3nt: TGTGCCAGCAGCTTGGCTAGCGGAACTCGCACAGATACGCAGTATTTT

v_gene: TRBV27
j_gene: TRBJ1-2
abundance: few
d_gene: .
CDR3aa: CASSLSDLSGGYTF
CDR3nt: TGTGCCAGCAGTTTATCCGATCTCAGTGGCGGCTACACCTTC

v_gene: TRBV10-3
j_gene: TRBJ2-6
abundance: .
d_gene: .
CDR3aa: CAIGAGANVLTF
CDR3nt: TGTGCCATCGGGGCGGGGGCCAACGTCCTGACTTTC

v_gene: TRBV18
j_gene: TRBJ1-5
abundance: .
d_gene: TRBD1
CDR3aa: CASSPEAGGTNQPQHF
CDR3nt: TGTGCCAGCTCACCGGAGGCAGGGGGCACGAATCAGCCCCAGCATTTT

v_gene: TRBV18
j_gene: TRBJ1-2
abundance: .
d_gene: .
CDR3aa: CASSPTGDGHYGYTF
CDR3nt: TGTGCCAGCTCACCAACAGGCGACGGACACTATGGCTACACCTTC

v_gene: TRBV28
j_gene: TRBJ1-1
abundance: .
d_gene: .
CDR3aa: CASTHPSGVEAFF
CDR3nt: TGTGCCAGCACTCATCCGTCGGGTGTTGAAGCTTTCTTT

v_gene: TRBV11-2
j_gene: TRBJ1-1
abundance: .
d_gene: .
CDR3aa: CASTVTGYFDTEAFF
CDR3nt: TGTGCCAGCACCGTTACAGGGTATTTTGACACTGAAGCTTTCTTT

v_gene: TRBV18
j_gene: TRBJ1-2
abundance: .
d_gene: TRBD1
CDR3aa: CASSPGQGSYGYTF
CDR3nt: TGTGCCAGCTCACCGGGACAGGGGTCCTATGGCTACACCTTC

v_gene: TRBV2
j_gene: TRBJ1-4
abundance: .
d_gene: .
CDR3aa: CASSPARSNEKLFF
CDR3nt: TGTGCCAGCAGTCCAGCTCGGAGCAATGAAAAACTGTTTTTT

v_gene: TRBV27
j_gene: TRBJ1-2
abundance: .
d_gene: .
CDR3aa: CASSYYRQAPYGYTF
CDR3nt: TGTGCCAGCAGTTACTACCGACAGGCCCCCTATGGCTACACCTTC

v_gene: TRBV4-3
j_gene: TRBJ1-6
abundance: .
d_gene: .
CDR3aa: CASSQDSGNSPLHF
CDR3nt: TGCGCCAGCAGCCAAGATTCGGGGAATTCACCCCTCCACTTT

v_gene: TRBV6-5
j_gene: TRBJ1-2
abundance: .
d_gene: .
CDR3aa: CASNYMGGFYTF
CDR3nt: TGTGCCAGCAACTACATGGGTGGGTTCTACACCTTC

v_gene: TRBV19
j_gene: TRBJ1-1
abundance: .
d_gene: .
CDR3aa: CASSTHGQLNTEAFF
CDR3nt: TGTGCCAGTAGTACCCACGGACAGTTGAACACTGAAGCTTTCTTT

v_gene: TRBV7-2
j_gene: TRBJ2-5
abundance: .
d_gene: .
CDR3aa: CASSLSPRETQYF
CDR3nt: TGTGCCAGCAGCTTATCTCCCCGGGAGACCCAGTACTTC

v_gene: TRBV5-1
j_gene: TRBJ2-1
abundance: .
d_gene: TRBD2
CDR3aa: CASSFTGTTEQFF
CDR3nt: TGCGCCAGCAGCTTTACCGGGACTACTGAGCAGTTCTTC

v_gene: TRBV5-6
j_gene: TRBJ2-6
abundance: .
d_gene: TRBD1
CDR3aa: CASSYEPGQGPGANVLTF
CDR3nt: TGTGCCAGCAGCTATGAGCCGGGACAGGGGCCCGGGGCCAACGTCCTGACTTTC

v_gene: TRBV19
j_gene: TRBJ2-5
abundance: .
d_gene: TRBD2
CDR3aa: CASTRGLAAQETQYF
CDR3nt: TGTGCCAGTACCCGTGGACTAGCGGCTCAAGAGACCCAGTACTTC

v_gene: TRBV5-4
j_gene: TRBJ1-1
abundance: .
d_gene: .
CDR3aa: CASSYRQDEAFF
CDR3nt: TGTGCCAGCAGTTACAGACAGGATGAAGCTTTCTTT

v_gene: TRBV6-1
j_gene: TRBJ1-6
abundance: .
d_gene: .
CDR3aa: CASSVSAGRDIYSPLHF
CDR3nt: TGTGCCAGCAGTGTCTCTGCCGGGAGGGACATTTATTCACCCCTCCACTTT

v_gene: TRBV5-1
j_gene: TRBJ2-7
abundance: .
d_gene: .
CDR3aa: CASSLQVSYEQYF
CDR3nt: TGCGCCAGCAGCTTACAGGTCTCCTACGAGCAGTACTTC

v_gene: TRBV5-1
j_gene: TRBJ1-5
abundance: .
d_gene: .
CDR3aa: CASSFDSLDQPQHF
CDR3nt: TGCGCCAGCAGCTTTGACAGCTTAGATCAGCCCCAGCATTTT

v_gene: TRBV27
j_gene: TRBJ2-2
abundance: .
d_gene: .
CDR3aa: CASSNPRSGQTNDLANTGELFF
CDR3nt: TGTGCCAGCAGTAATCCCCGGTCCGGACAGACAAATGACTTAGCGAACACCGGGGAGCTGTTTTTT

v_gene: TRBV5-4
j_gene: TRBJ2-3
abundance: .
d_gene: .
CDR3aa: CASSPGTSTDTQYF
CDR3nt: TGTGCCAGCAGCCCAGGGACATCCACAGATACGCAGTATTTT

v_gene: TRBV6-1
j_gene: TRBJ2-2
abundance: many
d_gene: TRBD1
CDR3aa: CASSGPGQGRTGELFF
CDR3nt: TGTGCCAGCAGTGGTCCGGGACAGGGCCGGACCGGGGAGCTGTTTTTT

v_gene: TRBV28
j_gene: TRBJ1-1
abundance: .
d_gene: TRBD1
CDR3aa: CASSPGQGASSTEAFF
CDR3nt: TGTGCCAGCAGTCCGGGACAGGGGGCGAGTAGCACTGAAGCTTTCTTT

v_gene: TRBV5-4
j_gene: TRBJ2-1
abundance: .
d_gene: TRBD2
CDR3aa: CASSLGSPGLADNEQFF
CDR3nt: TGTGCCAGCAGCTTGGGGTCTCCGGGACTAGCGGACAATGAGCAGTTCTTC

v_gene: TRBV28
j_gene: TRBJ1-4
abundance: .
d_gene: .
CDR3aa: CASSRHRATNEKLFF
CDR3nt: TGTGCCAGCAGTCGCCACAGAGCAACTAATGAAAAACTGTTTTTT

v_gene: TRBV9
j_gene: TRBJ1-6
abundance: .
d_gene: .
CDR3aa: CASSVDGRGTYSPLHF
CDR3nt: TGTGCCAGCAGCGTAGATGGCAGGGGCACATATTCACCCCTCCACTTT

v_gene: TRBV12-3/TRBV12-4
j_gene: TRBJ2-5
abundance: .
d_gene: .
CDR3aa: CASSFSGKETQYF
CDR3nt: TGTGCCAGCAGTTTCTCCGGGAAAGAGACCCAGTACTTC

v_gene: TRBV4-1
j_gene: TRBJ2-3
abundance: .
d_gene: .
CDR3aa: CASSQEADSSTDTQYF
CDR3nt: TGCGCCAGCAGCCAAGAGGCCGATTCCAGCACAGATACGCAGTATTTT